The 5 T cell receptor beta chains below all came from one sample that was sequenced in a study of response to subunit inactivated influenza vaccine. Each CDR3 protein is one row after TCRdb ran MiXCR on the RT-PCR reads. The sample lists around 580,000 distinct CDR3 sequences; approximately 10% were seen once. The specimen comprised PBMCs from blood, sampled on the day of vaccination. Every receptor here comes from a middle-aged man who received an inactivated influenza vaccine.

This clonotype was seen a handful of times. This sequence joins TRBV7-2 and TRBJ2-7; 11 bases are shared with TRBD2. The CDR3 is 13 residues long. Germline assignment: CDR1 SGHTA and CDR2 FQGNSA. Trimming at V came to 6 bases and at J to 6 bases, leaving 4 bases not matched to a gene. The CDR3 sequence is CASRPTSGTEQYF. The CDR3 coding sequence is TGTGCCAGCAGACCGACTAGCGGGACCGAGCAGTACTTC. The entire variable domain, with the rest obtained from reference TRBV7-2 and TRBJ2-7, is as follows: GAGVSQSPSNKVTEKGKDVELRCDPISGHTALYWYRQSLGQGLEFLIYFQGNSAPDKSGLPSDRFSAERTGGSVSTLTIQRTQQEDSAVYLCASRPTSGTEQYFGPGTRLTVT.

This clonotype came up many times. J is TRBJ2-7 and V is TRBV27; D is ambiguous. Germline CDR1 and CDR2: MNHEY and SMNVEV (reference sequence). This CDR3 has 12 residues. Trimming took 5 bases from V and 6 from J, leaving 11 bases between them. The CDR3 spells CASSPLGREQYF. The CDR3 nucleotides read TGTGCCAGCAGTCCCCTAGGGCGCGAGCAGTACTTC.

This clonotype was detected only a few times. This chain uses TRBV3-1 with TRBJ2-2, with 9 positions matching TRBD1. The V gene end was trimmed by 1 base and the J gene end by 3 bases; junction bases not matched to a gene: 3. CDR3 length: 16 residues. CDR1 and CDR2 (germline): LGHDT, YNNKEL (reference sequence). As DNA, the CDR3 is TGTGCCAGCAGCCAAGTGACAGGGGGTTACACCGGGGAGCTGTTTTTT. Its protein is CASSQVTGGYTGELFF.

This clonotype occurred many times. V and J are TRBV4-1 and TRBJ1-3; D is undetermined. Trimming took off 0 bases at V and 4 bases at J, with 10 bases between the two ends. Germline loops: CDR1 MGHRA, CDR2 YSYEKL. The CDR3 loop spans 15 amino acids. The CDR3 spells CASSQDRASGNTIYF. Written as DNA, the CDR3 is TGCGCCAGCAGCCAAGACCGGGCTTCAGGAAACACCATATATTTT.

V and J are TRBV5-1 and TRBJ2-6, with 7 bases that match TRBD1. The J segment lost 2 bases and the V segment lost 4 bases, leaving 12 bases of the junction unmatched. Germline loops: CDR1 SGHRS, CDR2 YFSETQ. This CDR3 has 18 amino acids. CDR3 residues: CASSVKQGTVTGANVLTF. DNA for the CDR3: TGCGCCAGCAGCGTCAAACAGGGGACCGTCACTGGGGCCAACGTCCTGACTTTC.